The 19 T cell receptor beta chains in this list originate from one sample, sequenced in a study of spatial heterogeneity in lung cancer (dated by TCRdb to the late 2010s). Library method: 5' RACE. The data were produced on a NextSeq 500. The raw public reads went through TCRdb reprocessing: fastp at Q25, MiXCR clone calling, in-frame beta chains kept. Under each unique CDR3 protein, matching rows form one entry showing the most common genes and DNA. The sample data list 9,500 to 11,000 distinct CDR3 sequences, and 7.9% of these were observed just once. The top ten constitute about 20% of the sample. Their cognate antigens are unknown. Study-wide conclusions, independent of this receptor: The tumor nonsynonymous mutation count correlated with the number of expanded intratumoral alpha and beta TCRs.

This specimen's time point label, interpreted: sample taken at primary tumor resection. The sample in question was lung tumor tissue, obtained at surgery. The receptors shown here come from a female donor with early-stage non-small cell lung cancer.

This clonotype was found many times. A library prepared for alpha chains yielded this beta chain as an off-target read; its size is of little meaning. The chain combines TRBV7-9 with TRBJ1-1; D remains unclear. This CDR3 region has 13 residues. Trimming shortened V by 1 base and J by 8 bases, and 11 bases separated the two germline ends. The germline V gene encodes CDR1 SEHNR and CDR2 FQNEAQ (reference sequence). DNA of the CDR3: TGTGCCAGCAGCTTAGACGAGCCACCGGAAGCTTTCTTT. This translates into CASSLDEPPEAFF.

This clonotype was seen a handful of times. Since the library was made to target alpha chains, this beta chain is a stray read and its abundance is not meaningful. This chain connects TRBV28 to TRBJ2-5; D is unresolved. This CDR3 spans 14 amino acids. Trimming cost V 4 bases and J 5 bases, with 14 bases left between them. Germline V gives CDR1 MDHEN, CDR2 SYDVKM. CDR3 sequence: CASSSSRLRETQYF. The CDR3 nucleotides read TGTGCCAGCAGTTCCTCCCGGTTAAGGGAGACCCAGTACTTC. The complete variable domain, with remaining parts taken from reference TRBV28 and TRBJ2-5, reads DVKVTQSSRYLVKRTGEKVFLECVQDMDHENMFWYRQDPGLGLRLIYFSYDVKMKEKGDIPEGYSVSREKKERFSLILESASTNQTSMYLCASSSSRLRETQYFGPGTRLLVL.

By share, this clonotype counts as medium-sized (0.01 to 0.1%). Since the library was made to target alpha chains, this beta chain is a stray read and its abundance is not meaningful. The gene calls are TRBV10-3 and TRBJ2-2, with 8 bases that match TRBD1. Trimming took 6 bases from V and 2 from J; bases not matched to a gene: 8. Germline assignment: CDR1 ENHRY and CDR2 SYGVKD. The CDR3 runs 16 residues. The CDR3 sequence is CAISSGGQINTGELFF. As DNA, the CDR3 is TGTGCCATCAGCTCAGGGGGCCAGATAAACACCGGGGAGCTGTTTTTT.

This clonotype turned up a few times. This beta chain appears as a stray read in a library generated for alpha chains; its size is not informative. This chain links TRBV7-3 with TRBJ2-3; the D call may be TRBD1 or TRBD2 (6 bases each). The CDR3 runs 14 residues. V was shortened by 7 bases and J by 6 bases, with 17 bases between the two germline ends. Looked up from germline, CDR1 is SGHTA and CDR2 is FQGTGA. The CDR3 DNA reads TGTGCCAGCACCCTCGGGGGCCCCGGGGATACGCAGTATTTT. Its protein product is CASTLGGPGDTQYF.

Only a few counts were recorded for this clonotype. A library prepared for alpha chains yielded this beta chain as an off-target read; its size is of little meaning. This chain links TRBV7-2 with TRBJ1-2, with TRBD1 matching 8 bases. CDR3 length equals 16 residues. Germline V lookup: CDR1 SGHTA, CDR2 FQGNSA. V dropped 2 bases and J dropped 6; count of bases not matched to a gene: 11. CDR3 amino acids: CASSLSVGTGDNGYTF. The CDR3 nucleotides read TGTGCCAGCAGCTTATCAGTTGGGACAGGAGACAATGGCTACACCTTC.

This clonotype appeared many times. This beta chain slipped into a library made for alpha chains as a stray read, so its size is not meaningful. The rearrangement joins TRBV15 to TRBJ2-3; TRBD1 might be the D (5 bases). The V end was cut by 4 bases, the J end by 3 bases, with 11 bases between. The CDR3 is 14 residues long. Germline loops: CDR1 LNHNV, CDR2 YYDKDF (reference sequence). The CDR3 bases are TGTGCCACCAGCAAGGACACGCGAACAGATACGCAGTATTTT. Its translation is CATSKDTRTDTQYF. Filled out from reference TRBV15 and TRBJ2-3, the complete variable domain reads DAMVIQNPRYQVTQFGKPVTLSCSQTLNHNVMYWYQQKSSQAPKLLFHYYDKDFNNEADTPDNFQSRRPNTSFCFLDIRSPGLGDTAMYLCATSKDTRTDTQYFGPGTRLTVL.

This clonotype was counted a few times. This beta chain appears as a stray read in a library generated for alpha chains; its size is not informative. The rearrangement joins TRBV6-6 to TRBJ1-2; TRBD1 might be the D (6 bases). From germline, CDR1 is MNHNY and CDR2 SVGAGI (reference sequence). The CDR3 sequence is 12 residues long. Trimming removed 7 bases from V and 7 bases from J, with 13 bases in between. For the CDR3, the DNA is TGTGCCAGCAACCCACAGGGCGGTGGCTACACCTTC. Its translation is CASNPQGGGYTF.

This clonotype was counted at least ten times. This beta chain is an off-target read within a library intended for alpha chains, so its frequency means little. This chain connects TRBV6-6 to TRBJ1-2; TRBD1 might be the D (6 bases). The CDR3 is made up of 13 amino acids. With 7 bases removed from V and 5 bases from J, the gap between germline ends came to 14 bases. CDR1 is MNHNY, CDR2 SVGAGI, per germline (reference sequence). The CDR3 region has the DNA TGTGCCAGCACCTCACCCGGACAGTATGGCTACACCTTC. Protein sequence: CASTSPGQYGYTF.

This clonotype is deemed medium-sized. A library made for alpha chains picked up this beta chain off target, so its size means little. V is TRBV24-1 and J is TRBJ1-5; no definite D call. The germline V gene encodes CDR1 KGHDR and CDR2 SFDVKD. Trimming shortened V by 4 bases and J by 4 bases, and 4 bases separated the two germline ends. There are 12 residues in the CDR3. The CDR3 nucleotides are TGTGCCACCAGTGACCCAAATCAGCCCCAGCATTTT. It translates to CATSDPNQPQHF.

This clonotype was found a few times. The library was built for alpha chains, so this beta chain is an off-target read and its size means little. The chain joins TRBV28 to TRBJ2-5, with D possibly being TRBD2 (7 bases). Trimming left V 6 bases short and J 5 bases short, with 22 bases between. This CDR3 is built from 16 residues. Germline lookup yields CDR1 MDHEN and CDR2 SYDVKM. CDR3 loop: CASRNLLRGARETQYF. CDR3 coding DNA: TGTGCCAGCAGGAACCTTTTACGGGGGGCGAGGGAGACCCAGTACTTC. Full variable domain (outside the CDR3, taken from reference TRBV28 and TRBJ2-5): DVKVTQSSRYLVKRTGEKVFLECVQDMDHENMFWYRQDPGLGLRLIYFSYDVKMKEKGDIPEGYSVSREKKERFSLILESASTNQTSMYLCASRNLLRGARETQYFGPGTRLLVL.

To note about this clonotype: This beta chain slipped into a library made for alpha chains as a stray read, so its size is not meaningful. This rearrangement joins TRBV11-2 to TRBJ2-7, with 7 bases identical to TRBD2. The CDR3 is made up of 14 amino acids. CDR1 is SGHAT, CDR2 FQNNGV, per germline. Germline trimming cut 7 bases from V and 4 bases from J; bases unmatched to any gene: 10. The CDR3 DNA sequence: TGTGCCAGCAACCCTAGCGGCAGCCCTTACGAGCAGTACTTC. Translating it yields CASNPSGSPYEQYF.

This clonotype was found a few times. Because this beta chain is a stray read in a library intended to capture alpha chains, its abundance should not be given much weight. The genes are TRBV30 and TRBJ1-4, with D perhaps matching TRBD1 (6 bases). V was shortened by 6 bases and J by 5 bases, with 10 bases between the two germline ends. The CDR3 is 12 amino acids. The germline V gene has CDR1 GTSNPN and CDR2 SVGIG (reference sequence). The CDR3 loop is CACGQLNEKLFF. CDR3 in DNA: TGTGCCTGCGGACAGCTCAATGAAAAACTGTTTTTT.

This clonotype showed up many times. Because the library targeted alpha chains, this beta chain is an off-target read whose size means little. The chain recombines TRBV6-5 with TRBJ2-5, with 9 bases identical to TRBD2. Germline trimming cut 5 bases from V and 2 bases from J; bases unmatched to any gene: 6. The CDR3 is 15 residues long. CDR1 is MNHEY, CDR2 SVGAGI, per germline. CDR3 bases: TGTGCCAGCAGTCTAAGCGGGGGGAATCAAGAGACCCAGTACTTC. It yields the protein CASSLSGGNQETQYF.

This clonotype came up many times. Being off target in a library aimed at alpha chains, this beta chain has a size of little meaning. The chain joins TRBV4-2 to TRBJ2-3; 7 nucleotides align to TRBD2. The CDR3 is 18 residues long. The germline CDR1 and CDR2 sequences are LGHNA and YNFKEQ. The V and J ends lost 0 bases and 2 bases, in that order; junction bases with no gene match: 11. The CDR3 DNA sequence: TGTGCCAGCAGCCAAGAACGGGGGGTACTCCGTCACACAGATACGCAGTATTTT. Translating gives CASSQERGVLRHTDTQYF.

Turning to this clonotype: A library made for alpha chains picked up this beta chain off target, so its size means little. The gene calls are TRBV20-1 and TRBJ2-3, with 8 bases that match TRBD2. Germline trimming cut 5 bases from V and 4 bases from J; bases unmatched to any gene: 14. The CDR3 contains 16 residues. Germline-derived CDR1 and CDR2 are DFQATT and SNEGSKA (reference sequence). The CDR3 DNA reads TGCAGTGCTGCCCCTTACGGGGGGGCCTCCCCAGATACGCAGTATTTT. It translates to CSAAPYGGASPDTQYF.

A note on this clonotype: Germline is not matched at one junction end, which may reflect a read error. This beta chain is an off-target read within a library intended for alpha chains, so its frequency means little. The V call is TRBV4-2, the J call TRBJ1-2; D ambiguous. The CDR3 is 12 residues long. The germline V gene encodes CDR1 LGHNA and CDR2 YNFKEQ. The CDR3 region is CASSEEPGDYTF. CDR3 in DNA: TGTGCCAGCAGCGAAGAGCCTGGGGACTACACCTTC.

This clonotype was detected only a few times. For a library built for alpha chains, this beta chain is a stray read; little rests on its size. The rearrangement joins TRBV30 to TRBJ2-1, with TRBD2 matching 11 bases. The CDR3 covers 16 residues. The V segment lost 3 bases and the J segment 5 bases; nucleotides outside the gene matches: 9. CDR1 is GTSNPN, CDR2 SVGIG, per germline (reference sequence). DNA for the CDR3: TGTGCCTGGAGCTATTCGGGACTAGCGGCGAACAATGAGCAGTTCTTC. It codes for CAWSYSGLAANNEQFF.

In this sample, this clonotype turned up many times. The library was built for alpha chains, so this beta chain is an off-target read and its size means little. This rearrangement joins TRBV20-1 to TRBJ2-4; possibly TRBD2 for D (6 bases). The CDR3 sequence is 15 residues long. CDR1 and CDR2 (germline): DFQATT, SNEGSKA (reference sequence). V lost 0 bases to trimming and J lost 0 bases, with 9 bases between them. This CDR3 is CSARDPREAKNIQYF. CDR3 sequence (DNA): TGCAGTGCTAGAGATCCGCGGGAAGCCAAAAACATTCAGTACTTC.

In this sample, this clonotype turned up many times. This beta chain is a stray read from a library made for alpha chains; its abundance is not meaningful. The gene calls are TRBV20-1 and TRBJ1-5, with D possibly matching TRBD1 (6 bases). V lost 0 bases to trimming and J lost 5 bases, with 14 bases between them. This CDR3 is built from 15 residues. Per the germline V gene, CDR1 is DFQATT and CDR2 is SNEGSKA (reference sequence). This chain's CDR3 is CSARDRVQGYQPQHF. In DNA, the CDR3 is TGCAGTGCTAGAGATCGGGTACAGGGCTATCAGCCCCAGCATTTT.